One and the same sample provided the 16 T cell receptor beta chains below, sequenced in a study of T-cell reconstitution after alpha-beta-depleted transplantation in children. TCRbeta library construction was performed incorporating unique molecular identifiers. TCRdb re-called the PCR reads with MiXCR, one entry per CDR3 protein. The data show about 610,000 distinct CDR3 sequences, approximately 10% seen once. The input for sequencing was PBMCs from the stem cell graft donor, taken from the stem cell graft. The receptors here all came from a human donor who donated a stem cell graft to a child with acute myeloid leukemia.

The CDR3 sequence: CASSQPAWQAYEQYF. In DNA, the CDR3 is TGTGCCAGCAGCCAGCCCGCTTGGCAAGCCTACGAGCAGTACTTC. The chain carries TRBV7-2 and TRBJ2-7; D uncertain. The CDR3 runs 15 residues. V dropped 5 bases and J dropped 2 bases, with 16 bases sitting between them. Looked up from germline, CDR1 is SGHTA and CDR2 is FQGNSA.

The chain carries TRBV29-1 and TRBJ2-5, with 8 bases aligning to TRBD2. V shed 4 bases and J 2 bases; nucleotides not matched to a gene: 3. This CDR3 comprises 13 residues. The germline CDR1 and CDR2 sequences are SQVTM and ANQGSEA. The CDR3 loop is CSVAGGRQETQYF. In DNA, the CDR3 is TGCAGCGTTGCCGGCGGGAGGCAAGAGACCCAGTACTTC. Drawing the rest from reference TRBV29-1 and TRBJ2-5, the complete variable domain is SAVISQKPSRDICQRGTSLTIQCQVDSQVTMMFWYRQQPGQSLTLIATANQGSEATYESGFVIDKFPISRPNLTFSTLTVSNMSPEDSSIYLCSVAGGRQETQYFGPGTRLLVL.

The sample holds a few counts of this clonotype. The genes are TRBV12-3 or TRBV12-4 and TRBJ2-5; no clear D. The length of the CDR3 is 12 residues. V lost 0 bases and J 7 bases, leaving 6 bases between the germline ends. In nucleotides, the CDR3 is TGTGCCAGCAGTTTAGCGCTCGGGACCCAGTACTTC. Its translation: CASSLALGTQYF.

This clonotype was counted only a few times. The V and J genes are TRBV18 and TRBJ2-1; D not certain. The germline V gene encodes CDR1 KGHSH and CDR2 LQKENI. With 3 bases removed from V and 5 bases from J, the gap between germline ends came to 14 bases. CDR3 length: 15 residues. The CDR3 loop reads CASSPLVGRNNEQFF. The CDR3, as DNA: TGTGCCAGCTCACCTCTTGTGGGCCGCAACAATGAGCAGTTCTTC. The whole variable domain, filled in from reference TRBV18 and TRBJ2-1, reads NAGVMQNPRHLVRRRGQEARLRCSPMKGHSHVYWYRQLPEEGLKFMVYLQKENIIDESGMPKERFSAEFPKEGPSILRIQQVVRGDSAAYFCASSPLVGRNNEQFFGPGTRLTVL.

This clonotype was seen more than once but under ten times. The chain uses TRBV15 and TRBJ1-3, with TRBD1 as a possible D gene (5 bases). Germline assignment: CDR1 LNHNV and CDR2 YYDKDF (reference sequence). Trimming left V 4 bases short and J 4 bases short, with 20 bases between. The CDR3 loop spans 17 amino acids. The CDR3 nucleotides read TGTGCCACCAGCATAGAGTCCCCCGGGACGCCGGGAAACACCATATATTTT. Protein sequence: CATSIESPGTPGNTIYF.

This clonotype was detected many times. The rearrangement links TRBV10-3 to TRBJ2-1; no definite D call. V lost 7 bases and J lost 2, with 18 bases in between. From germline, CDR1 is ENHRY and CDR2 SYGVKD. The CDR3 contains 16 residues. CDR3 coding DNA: TGTGCCATCACGGGTGAGCGCGTAACCACCTACAATGAGCAGTTCTTC. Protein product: CAITGERVTTYNEQFF.

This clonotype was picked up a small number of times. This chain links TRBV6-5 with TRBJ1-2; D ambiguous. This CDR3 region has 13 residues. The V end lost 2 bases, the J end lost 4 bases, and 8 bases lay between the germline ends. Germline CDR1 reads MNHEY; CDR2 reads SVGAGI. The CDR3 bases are TGTGCCAGCAGTTACGGGCAGCTCTATGGCTACACCTTC. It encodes CASSYGQLYGYTF.

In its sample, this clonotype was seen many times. The CDR3 protein is CAIRGPGETQYF. The CDR3 bases are TGTGCTATACGAGGACCGGGGGAGACCCAGTACTTC. The chain couples TRBV6-5 to TRBJ2-5; D is possibly TRBD2 (5 bases). The V gene's germline CDR1 is MNHEY and CDR2 SVGAGI. There are 12 residues in the CDR3.

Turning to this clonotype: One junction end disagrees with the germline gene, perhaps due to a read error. For the CDR3, the DNA is TGTGCCGGCAGGGCCAGGGGGCAAGGTGGCTACACCTTC. Translation: CAGRARGQGGYTF. The chain links TRBV6-1 to TRBJ1-2; 8 nucleotides match TRBD1. The CDR3 covers 13 residues. Germline CDR1 and CDR2: MNHNS and SASEGT.

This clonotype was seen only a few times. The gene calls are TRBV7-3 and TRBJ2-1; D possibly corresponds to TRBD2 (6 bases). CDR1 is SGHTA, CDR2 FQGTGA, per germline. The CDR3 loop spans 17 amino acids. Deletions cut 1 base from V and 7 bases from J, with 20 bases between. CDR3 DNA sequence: TGTGCCAGCAGCTTAAACCCCGGGACTGGGGCAGGGAATGAGCAGTTCTTC. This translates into CASSLNPGTGAGNEQFF.

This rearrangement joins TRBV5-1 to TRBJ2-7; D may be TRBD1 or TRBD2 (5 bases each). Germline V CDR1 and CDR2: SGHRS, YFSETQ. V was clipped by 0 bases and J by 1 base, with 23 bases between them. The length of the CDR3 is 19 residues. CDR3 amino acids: CASSLDGRDPSLTSYEQYF. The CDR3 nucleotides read TGCGCCAGCAGCTTGGATGGTCGGGACCCCTCTCTTACTTCCTACGAGCAGTACTTC.

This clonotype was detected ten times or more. The CDR3 protein is CASMGRTAIGETQYF. In DNA form, the CDR3 reads TGCGCCAGCATGGGAAGGACAGCAATAGGGGAGACCCAGTACTTC. V is TRBV5-1 and J is TRBJ2-5, with D possibly TRBD1 on 6 matching bases. Looked up from germline, CDR1 is SGHRS and CDR2 is YFSETQ. The CDR3 is 15 amino acids. V was clipped by 6 bases and J by 5 bases, with 20 bases between them.

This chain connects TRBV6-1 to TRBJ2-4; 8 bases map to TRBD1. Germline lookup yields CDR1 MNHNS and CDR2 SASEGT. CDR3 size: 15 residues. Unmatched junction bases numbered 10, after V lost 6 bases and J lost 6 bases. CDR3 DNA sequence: TGTGCCAGCAGGCCTAGCCGGACAGGGCTAAACATTCAGTACTTC. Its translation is CASRPSRTGLNIQYF.

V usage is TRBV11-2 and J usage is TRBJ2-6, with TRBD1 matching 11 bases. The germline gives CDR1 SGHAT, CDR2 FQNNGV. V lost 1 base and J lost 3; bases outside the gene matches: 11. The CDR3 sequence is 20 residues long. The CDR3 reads CASSLGADRGLEGGANVLTF. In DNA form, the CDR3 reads TGTGCCAGCAGCTTAGGAGCGGACAGGGGGCTGGAGGGTGGGGCCAACGTCCTGACTTTC. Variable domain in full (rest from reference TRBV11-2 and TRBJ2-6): EAGVAQSPRYKIIEKRQSVAFWCNPISGHATLYWYQQILGQGPKLLIQFQNNGVVDDSQLPKDRFSAERLKGVDSTLKIQPAKLEDSAVYLCASSLGADRGLEGGANVLTFGAGSRLTVL.

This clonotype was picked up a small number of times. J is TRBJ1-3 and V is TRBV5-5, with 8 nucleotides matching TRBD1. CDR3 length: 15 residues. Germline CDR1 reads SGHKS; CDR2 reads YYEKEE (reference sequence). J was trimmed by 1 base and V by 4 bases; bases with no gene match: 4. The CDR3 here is CASSTRTGSGNTIYF. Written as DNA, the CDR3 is TGTGCCAGCAGCACCAGGACAGGGTCTGGAAACACCATATATTTT. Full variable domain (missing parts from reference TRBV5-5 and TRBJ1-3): DAGVTQSPTHLIKTRGQQVTLRCSPISGHKSVSWYQQVLGQGPQFIFQYYEKEERGRGNFPDRFSARQFPNYSSELNVNALLLGDSALYLCASSTRTGSGNTIYFGEGSWLTVV.

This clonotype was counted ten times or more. The DNA for the CDR3 is TGTGCCAGCAGCGTTGTTTTATGGGGGACAGGGGTCCCCTCTGGGGCCAACGTCCTGACTTTC. It yields the protein CASSVVLWGTGVPSGANVLTF. The chain carries TRBV5-8 and TRBJ2-6; 10 bases line up with TRBD1. Germline V gene data show CDR1 as SGHTS and CDR2 as YDEGEE. V lost 4 bases to trimming and J lost 0 bases; unmatched junction nucleotides: 16. The CDR3 has 21 amino acids.